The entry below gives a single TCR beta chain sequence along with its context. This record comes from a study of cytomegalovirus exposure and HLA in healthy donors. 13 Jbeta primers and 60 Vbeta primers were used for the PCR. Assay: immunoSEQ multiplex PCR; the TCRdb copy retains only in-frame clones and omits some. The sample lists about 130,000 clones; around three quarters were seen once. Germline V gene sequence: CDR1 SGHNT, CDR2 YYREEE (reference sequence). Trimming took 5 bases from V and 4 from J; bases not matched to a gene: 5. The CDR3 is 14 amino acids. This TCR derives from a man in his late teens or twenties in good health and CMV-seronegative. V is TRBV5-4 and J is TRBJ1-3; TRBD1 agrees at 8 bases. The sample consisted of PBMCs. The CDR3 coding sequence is TGTGCCAGCAGTCCTGACAGGGGCGGAAACACCATATATTTT. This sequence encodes CASSPDRGGNTIYF.